Listed below are T cell receptor beta chains from one sample, sequenced in a study of T cell responses to AZD1222 COVID-19 vaccine. Repertoires were generated with immunoSEQ multiplex PCR, while TCRdb's copy carries only in-frame clones and drops some. The sample comprises roughly 99,000 clones, about 90% of which are singletons, and roughly 6.5% rests with the top ten. Sequenced material: peripheral blood, taken on day 0 of AZD1222 vaccination. The receptors shown here come from an adult in good health. CDR3s include the opening cysteine and the closing phenylalanine or tryptophan. The D gene is left open where the match is weak. Clone sizes are given selectively: once, few, many, or a class where the clone is expanded.

j_call clone_size v_call cdr3_length d_call cdr3_aa cdr3_nt
TRBJ2-7 NA TRBV2 14 TRBD1 CASRPGQAGHEQYF TGTGCCAGCAGGCCGGGACAGGCCGGCCACGAGCAGTACTTC
TRBJ2-1 NA TRBV11-3 14 NA CASSLEGQNNEQFF TGTGCCAGCAGCTTAGAAGGTCAGAACAATGAGCAGTTCTTC
TRBJ2-1 NA TRBV7-2 13 NA CASQLSGDNEQFF TGTGCCAGCCAGCTTAGCGGTGACAATGAGCAGTTCTTC
TRBJ2-7 NA TRBV11-3 13 NA CASRGFQTYEQYF TGTGCCAGCAGGGGGTTTCAGACCTACGAGCAGTACTTC
TRBJ2-7 NA TRBV20-1 11 NA CSAPGTHEQYF TGCAGTGCTCCCGGGACCCACGAGCAGTACTTC
TRBJ2-7 NA TRBV18 19 TRBD2 CASSPVLIAGGSDTYEQYF TGTGCCAGCTCACCTGTGTTGATAGCGGGAGGGTCAGATACCTACGAGCAGTACTTC
TRBJ2-3 NA TRBV27 13 NA CASSLGWLDTQYF TGTGCCAGCAGTTTAGGTTGGTTAGATACGCAGTATTTT
TRBJ1-2 NA TRBV15 13 TRBD1 CATSRGTGTGYTF TGTGCCACCAGCAGAGGGACAGGGACTGGCTACACCTTC
TRBJ2-5 NA TRBV4-1 16 NA CASSQDPVWGTETQYF TGCGCCAGCAGCCAAGATCCGGTTTGGGGCACGGAGACCCAGTACTTC
TRBJ2-7 NA TRBV27 16 TRBD2 CASSLWVAGGPHEQYF TGTGCCAGCAGTTTATGGGTAGCGGGAGGGCCCCACGAGCAGTACTTC
TRBJ2-1 NA TRBV2 14 NA CASLHPEVYNEQFF TGTGCCAGCCTACACCCCGAGGTCTACAATGAGCAGTTCTTC
TRBJ2-1 NA TRBV9 17 NA CASSVEGSGTNRNEQFF TGTGCCAGCAGCGTAGAGGGGTCGGGGACCAACCGAAATGAGCAGTTCTTC
TRBJ2-2 NA TRBV5-4 17 NA CASSLGARGPNTGELFF TGTGCCAGCAGCTTGGGGGCCAGGGGACCGAACACCGGGGAGCTGTTTTTT
TRBJ1-2 few TRBV27 15 TRBD1 CASSSLGQGARGYTF TGTGCCAGCAGTTCCCTCGGACAGGGGGCGCGTGGCTACACCTTC
TRBJ2-5 NA TRBV19 15 TRBD1 CASRRRQGTKETQYF TGTGCCAGTAGAAGAAGACAGGGAACGAAAGAGACCCAGTACTTC
TRBJ2-7 NA TRBV27 14 NA CASSRLDRDHEQYF TGTGCCAGCAGCCGACTAGACCGGGACCACGAGCAGTACTTC
TRBJ1-1 NA TRBV30 14 NA CAWRKRRDGLGAFF TGTGCCTGGAGAAAGCGAAGGGACGGACTTGGAGCTTTCTTT
TRBJ2-6 NA TRBV7-3 17 NA CASSLIGARSGANVLTF TGTGCCAGCAGCTTAATCGGCGCCCGCTCTGGGGCCAACGTCCTGACTTTC
TRBJ1-6 NA TRBV28 13 NA CASSFGINSPLHF TGTGCCAGCAGTTTTGGCATTAATTCACCCCTCCACTTT
TRBJ2-1 NA TRBV7-3 16 TRBD2 CASSPGGSGPYNEQFF TGTGCCAGCAGCCCCGGGGGGAGCGGGCCCTACAATGAGCAGTTCTTC
TRBJ2-7 NA TRBV10-3 15 NA CAISVGNPSSYEQYF TGTGCCATCAGTGTCGGCAACCCGAGCTCCTACGAGCAGTACTTC
TRBJ1-6 NA TRBV7-2 16 NA CASSSGLGGRNSPLHF TGTGCCAGCAGCTCCGGGTTGGGGGGGAGAAATTCACCCCTCCACTTT
TRBJ1-1 NA TRBV28 11 TRBD1 CASSQTGRAFF TGTGCCAGCAGCCAGACAGGGAGGGCTTTCTTT
TRBJ2-1 NA TRBV29-1 17 TRBD2 CSVEAAVTGTSGRFKFF TGCAGCGTTGAAGCCGCCGTTACCGGGACTAGCGGGAGGTTTAAGTTCTTC
TRBJ2-1 NA TRBV6-2/TRBV6-3 15 TRBD2 CASSSFSGTHNEQFF TGTGCCAGCAGTTCCTTTAGCGGGACCCACAATGAGCAGTTCTTC
TRBJ2-5 NA TRBV18 17 NA CASSPQGAGAREETQYF TGTGCCAGCTCACCACAAGGGGCCGGAGCTCGTGAAGAGACCCAGTACTTC
TRBJ2-7 NA TRBV4-3 15 NA CASSLAHRISYEQYF TGCGCCAGCAGCCTAGCGCACAGGATCTCCTACGAGCAGTACTTC
TRBJ1-4 NA TRBV5-1 14 TRBD1 CATKTGQGFEKLFF TGCGCCACTAAGACCGGACAGGGTTTTGAAAAACTGTTTTTT
TRBJ1-5 NA TRBV18 15 NA CASSPTPGRNQPQHF TGTGCCAGCTCACCAACGCCAGGGCGGAATCAGCCCCAGCATTTT
TRBJ2-7 NA TRBV21-1 13 NA CARVDRVTYEQYF TGTGCCAGAGTGGACAGGGTCACCTACGAGCAGTACTTC
TRBJ2-1 NA TRBV7-9 12 NA CASSFGIYEQFF TGTGCCAGCAGCTTCGGCATCTATGAGCAGTTCTTC
TRBJ2-6 NA TRBV6-4 18 TRBD2 CASSPVLASSSGANVLTF TGTGCCAGCAGCCCAGTACTAGCGTCGAGCTCTGGGGCCAACGTCCTGACTTTC
TRBJ2-7 NA TRBV6-1 11 NA CASSDPYEQYF TGTGCCAGCAGTGACCCCTACGAGCAGTACTTC
TRBJ2-5 NA TRBV28 14 NA CASSLPRGGETQYF TGTGCCAGCAGTTTGCCGAGGGGCGGGGAGACCCAGTACTTC
TRBJ1-1 NA TRBV18 12 NA CASSPGRAEAFF TGTGCCAGCTCACCGGGACGCGCTGAAGCTTTCTTT
TRBJ2-1 few TRBV11-2 19 NA CASSLGYTRAGRAYNEQFF TGTGCCAGCAGCTTAGGATACACCCGTGCGGGGCGGGCCTACAATGAGCAGTTCTTC
TRBJ1-5 few TRBV19 16 TRBD1 CASSIVVDRGGQPQHF TGTGCCAGTAGTATAGTCGTGGACAGGGGAGGGCAGCCCCAGCATTTT
TRBJ1-4 NA TRBV7-2 15 NA CASSPDGQLREKLFF TGTGCCAGCAGCCCTGACGGACAGCTCCGCGAAAAACTGTTTTTT
TRBJ2-1 NA TRBV12-3/TRBV12-4 11 NA CASSSGTAGFF TGTGCCAGCAGTTCCGGGACTGCGGGGTTCTTC
TRBJ1-2 NA TRBV14 15 NA CASSSHRGQNYGYTF TGTGCCAGCAGCTCCCATCGGGGGCAAAACTATGGCTACACCTTC
TRBJ2-5 NA TRBV7-3 14 NA CASSFDRSQETQYF TGTGCCAGCAGCTTCGACAGGTCTCAAGAGACCCAGTACTTC
TRBJ2-7 NA TRBV19 15 TRBD1 CASSGPGQVPYEQYF TGTGCCAGTAGTGGACCGGGACAGGTCCCCTACGAGCAGTACTTC
TRBJ1-5 NA TRBV19 16 NA CASSPRTVRNNQPQHF TGTGCCAGTAGTCCAAGGACAGTTCGGAACAATCAGCCCCAGCATTTT
TRBJ2-7 few TRBV15 15 NA CATSYLMEGQHEQYF TGTGCCACCAGCTATCTAATGGAGGGTCAACACGAGCAGTACTTC
TRBJ1-5 NA TRBV18 15 TRBD1 CASSPPGQPSQPQHF TGTGCCAGCTCACCACCGGGACAGCCCAGTCAGCCCCAGCATTTT
TRBJ1-2 NA TRBV7-9 14 TRBD1 CASSPAGGFYGYTF TGTGCCAGCAGCCCCGCAGGGGGTTTCTATGGCTACACCTTC
TRBJ2-2 NA TRBV4-1 19 TRBD2 CASSQEGGRTYANTGELFF TGCGCCAGCAGCCAAGAAGGCGGGAGGACTTACGCGAACACCGGGGAGCTGTTTTTT
TRBJ2-1 NA TRBV4-3 16 TRBD2 CASSQAASGIYNEQFF TGCGCCAGCAGCCAAGCGGCTAGCGGGATCTACAATGAGCAGTTCTTC
TRBJ2-3 NA TRBV5-1 14 NA CASSLDDYTDTQYF TGCGCCAGCAGCTTGGATGACTACACAGATACGCAGTATTTT
TRBJ1-2 NA TRBV28 12 NA CASSFSNYGYTF TGTGCCAGCAGTTTTTCTAACTATGGCTACACCTTC
TRBJ2-7 NA TRBV4-1 15 NA CASSSRTTGSYEQYF TGCGCCAGCAGCTCTCGAACGACAGGATCCTACGAGCAGTACTTC
TRBJ2-2 NA TRBV7-3 14 NA CASTSDRHTGELFF TGTGCCAGCACCTCGGACAGACACACCGGGGAGCTGTTTTTT
TRBJ2-3 NA TRBV6-6 17 TRBD2 CASTRTPTSGSRDTQYF TGTGCCAGCACTCGGACCCCGACTAGCGGGAGTCGGGATACGCAGTATTTT
TRBJ2-2 NA TRBV12-3/TRBV12-4 13 NA CASTDMNTGELFF TGTGCCAGCACCGATATGAACACCGGGGAGCTGTTTTTT
TRBJ2-1 NA TRBV6-2/TRBV6-3 14 NA CASRPPGDLVGQFF TGTGCCAGCAGACCTCCGGGGGACCTGGTGGGGCAGTTCTTC
TRBJ1-5 NA TRBV19 13 NA CASSDGLNQPQHF TGTGCCAGTAGCGACGGCCTCAATCAGCCCCAGCATTTT
TRBJ2-1 NA TRBV7-3 18 TRBD2 CASSRVTSGSDPYNEQFF TGTGCCAGCAGCCGGGTTACTAGCGGGAGTGACCCCTACAATGAGCAGTTCTTC
TRBJ1-5 NA TRBV5-1 14 TRBD1 CASSTGTDNQPQHF TGCGCCAGCAGCACAGGGACAGACAATCAGCCCCAGCATTTT
TRBJ2-2 NA TRBV28 15 TRBD2 CASSPPGTRPGELFF TGTGCCAGCAGTCCCCCCGGGACTAGGCCCGGGGAGCTGTTTTTT
TRBJ1-4 NA TRBV29-1 13 TRBD1 CSVAAGGREKLFF TGCAGCGTTGCGGCAGGGGGCCGGGAAAAACTGTTTTTT